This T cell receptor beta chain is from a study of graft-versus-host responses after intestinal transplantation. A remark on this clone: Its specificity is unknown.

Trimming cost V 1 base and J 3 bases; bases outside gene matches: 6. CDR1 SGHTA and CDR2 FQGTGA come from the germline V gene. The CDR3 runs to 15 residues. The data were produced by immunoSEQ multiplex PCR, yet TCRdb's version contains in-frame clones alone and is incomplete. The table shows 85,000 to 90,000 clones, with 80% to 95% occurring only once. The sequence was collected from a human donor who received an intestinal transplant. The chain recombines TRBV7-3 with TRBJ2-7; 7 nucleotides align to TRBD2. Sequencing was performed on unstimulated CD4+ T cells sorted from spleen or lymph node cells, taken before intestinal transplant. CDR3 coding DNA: TGTGCCAGCAGCTTAAGCGGGAGTAAAGACTACGAGCAGTACTTC. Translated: CASSLSGSKDYEQYF.